Listed below are T cell receptor beta chains from one sample, sequenced in a study of blood T cells in healthy people across ages. From the 5' RACE reads, TCRdb called clonotypes with MiXCR, one entry per CDR3 protein. The sample holds around 500,000 distinct CDR3 sequences; 47% are singletons and the top ten take roughly 24%. The sample comprised blood. Receptor source: a man older than 75 in good health. The conserved cysteine and the conserved F or W are not part of the CDR3 here. Clone size appears in some rows only: once, few, many, or a class for an expanded clone.

abundance	j_gene	v_gene	CDR3aa
few	TRBJ2-3	TRBV4-3	ASSRGLAADTQY
.	TRBJ2-5	TRBV3-1	ASSPRGQQETQY
.	TRBJ2-3	TRBV2	ASSARAGGPDTQY
few	TRBJ1-6	TRBV7-3	ASSFTGSNSPLH
few	TRBJ2-3	TRBV3-1	ASSHWDRDTDTQY
.	TRBJ2-6	TRBV12-3/TRBV12-4	ASRPGRSSGANVLT
few	TRBJ2-1	TRBV7-2	ASSLAHSYNEQF
few	TRBJ2-1	TRBV28	ASIGERTQDEQF
many	TRBJ2-3	TRBV5-1	ASKGGSGNTDTQY
.	.	TRBV20-1	SVSGGKETQY
many	TRBJ2-7	TRBV6-5	ASSSAGQGPPYEQY
.	TRBJ2-1	TRBV5-1	ASSLEGSLNEQF
.	TRBJ1-2	TRBV7-3	ASSSPGRDGGYT
few	.	TRBV27	ASSFSGGTSGRGYEQY
.	.	TRBV24-1	ATSDPGQGNIQY
.	TRBJ2-5	TRBV5-1	ASFIGATSQETQY
.	TRBJ2-6	TRBV4-3	ASSRNFGTGDSGANVLT
.	TRBJ2-1	TRBV20-1	SARLGDYNEQF
.	TRBJ2-5	TRBV5-1	ASSLEPGLGTQY